This TCR beta chain comes out of a study of shared clonotypes between healthy human individuals. Background on the study: Plates per donor: three CD4 naive, three CD4 memory, two CD8 naive, one CD8 memory. General study results and limits: Limitation of the genetic and exposure-history diversity represented came from the few donors. Non-shared clonotypes were found to have lower generation probabilities than the clonotypes that were shared by all four of the sorted-subset donors. Four donors held about 5% of naive CD4 clonotypes in common.

Some clones are missing from TCRdb's copy, which holds only in-frame ones; the method was immunoSEQ multiplex PCR. The sample records about 120,000 clones, 55% to 70% being singletons. There are 13 residues in the CDR3. CDR1 and CDR2 (germline): MNHEY, SMNVEV (reference sequence). V lost 0 bases and J lost 9, with 12 bases in between. This clone was counted at least ten times. Antigen unknown. The receptor comes from a young woman in good health. The chain links TRBV27 to TRBJ2-7, with D perhaps matching TRBD1 (5 bases). Material for sequencing was memory CD8+ T cells sorted from blood. Noted subset: CD45RO+ cells pooled with CCR7-negative TemRA cells. Here the CDR3 DNA reads TGTGCCAGCAGTTTATCTCAGGGCCCCGCGCAGTACTTC. This translates into CASSLSQGPAQYF.